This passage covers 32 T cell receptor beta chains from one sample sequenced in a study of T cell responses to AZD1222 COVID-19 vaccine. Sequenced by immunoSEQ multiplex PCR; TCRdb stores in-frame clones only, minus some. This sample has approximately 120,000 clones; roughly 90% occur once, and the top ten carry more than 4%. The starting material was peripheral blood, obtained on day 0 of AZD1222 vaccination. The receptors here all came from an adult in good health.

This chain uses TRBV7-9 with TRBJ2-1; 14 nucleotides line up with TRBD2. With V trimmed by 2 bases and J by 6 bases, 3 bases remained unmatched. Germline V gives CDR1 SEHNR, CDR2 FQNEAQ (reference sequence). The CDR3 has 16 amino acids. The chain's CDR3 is CASSLLGTSGSNEQFF. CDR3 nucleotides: TGTGCCAGCAGCTTATTGGGGACTAGCGGGAGCAATGAGCAGTTCTTC.

The chain's CDR3 is CASRLRTDHTGELFF. CDR3 DNA sequence: TGTGCCAGCCGACTAAGGACAGACCACACCGGGGAGCTGTTTTTT. The gene calls are TRBV3-1 (or the pseudogene TRBV3-2) and TRBJ2-2; maybe TRBD1 (6 bases). Trimming took off 8 bases at V and 3 bases at J, with 16 bases between the two ends. Per germline, CDR1 LGHDT and CDR2 YNNKEL (reference sequence). The CDR3 has 15 amino acids.

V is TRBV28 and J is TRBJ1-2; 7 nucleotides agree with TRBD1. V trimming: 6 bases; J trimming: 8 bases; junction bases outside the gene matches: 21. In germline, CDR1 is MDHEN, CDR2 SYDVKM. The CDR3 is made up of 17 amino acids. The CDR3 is CASSLTWPGTAGWGYTF. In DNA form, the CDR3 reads TGTGCCAGCAGCCTCACCTGGCCTGGGACAGCAGGTTGGGGCTACACCTTC.

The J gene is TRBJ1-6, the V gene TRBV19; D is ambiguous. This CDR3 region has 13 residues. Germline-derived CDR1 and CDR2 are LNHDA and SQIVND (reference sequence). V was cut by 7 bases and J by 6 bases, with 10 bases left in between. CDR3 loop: CASKWGGNSPLHF. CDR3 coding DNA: TGTGCCAGTAAGTGGGGAGGTAATTCACCCCTCCACTTT.

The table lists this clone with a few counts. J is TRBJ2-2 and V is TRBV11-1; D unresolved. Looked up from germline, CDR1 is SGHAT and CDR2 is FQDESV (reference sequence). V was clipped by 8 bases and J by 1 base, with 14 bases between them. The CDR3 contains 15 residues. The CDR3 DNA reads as TGTGCCAGCCATGACGGTGGGTTGAACACCGGGGAGCTGTTTTTT. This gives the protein CASHDGGLNTGELFF.

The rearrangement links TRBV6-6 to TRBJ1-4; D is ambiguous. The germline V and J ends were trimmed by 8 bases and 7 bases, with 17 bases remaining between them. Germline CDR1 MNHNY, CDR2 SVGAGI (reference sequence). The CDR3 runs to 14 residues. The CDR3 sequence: CASLNGPATEKLFF. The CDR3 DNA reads TGTGCCAGCCTTAACGGGCCAGCTACTGAAAAACTGTTTTTT.

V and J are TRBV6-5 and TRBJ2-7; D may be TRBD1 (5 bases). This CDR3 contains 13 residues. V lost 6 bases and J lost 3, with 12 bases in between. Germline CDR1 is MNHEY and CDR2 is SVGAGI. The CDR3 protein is CASRDGQIYEQYF. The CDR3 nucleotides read TGTGCCAGCAGGGACGGACAAATCTACGAGCAGTACTTC.

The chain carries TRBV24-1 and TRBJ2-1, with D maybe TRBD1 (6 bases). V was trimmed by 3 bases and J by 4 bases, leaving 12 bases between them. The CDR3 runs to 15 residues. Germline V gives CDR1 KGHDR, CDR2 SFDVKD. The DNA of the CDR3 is TGTGCCACCAGTGATGGGCCCACAGGGTACAATGAGCAGTTCTTC. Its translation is CATSDGPTGYNEQFF.

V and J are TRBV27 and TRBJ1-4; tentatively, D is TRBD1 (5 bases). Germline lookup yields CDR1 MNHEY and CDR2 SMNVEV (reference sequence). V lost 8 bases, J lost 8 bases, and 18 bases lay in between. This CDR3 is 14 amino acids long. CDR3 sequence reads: CASANPRGEEKLFF. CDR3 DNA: TGTGCCAGCGCCAACCCGAGGGGTGAGGAAAAACTGTTTTTT.

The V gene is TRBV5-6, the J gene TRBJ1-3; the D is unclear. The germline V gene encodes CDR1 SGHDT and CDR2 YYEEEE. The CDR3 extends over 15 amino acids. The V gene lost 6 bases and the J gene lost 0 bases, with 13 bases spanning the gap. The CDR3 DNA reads TGTGCCAGCAAGGGCCACTCCGGCTCTGGAAACACCATATATTTT. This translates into CASKGHSGSGNTIYF.

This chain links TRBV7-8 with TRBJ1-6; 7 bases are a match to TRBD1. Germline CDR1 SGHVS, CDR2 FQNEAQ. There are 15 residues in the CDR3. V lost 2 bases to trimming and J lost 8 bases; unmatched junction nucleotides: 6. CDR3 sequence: CASSLRDSGDSPLHF. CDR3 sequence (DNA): TGTGCCAGCAGCTTAAGGGACAGCGGGGATTCACCCCTCCACTTT.

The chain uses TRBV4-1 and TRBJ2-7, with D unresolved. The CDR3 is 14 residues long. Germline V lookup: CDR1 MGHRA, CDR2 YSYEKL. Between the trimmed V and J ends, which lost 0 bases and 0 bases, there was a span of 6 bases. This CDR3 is CASSQEVNSYEQYF. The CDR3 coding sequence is TGCGCCAGCAGCCAAGAAGTCAACTCCTACGAGCAGTACTTC.

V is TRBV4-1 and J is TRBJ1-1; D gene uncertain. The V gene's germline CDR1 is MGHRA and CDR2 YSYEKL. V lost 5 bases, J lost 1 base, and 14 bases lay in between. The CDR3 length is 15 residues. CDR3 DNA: TGCGCCAGCAGCGCCCCGGGAAGGGCGAACACTGAAGCTTTCTTT. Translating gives CASSAPGRANTEAFF.

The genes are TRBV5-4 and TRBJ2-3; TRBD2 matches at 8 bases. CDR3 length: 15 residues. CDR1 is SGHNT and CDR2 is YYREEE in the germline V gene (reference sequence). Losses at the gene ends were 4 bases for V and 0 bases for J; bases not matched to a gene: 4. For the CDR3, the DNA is TGTGCCAGCAGCAAAGCTAGCGGGAGCACAGATACGCAGTATTTT. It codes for CASSKASGSTDTQYF.

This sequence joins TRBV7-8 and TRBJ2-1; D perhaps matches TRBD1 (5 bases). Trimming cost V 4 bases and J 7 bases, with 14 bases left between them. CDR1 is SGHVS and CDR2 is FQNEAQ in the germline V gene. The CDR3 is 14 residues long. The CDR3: CASSSDPTANEQFF. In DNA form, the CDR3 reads TGTGCCAGCAGCTCCGACCCGACAGCAAATGAGCAGTTCTTC.

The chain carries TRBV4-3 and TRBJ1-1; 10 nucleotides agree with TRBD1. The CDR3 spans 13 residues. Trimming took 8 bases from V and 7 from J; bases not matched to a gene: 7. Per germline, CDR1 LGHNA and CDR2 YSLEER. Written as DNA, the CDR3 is TGCGCCAGCCGCGGACAGGGGGAGAATGAAGCTTTCTTT. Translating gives CASRGQGENEAFF.

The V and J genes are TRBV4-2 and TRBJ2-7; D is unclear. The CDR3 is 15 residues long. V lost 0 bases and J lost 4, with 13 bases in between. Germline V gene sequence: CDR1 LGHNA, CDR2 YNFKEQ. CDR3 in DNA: TGTGCCAGCAGCCAAGAAACCCCAGGACCGTACGAGCAGTACTTC. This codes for CASSQETPGPYEQYF.

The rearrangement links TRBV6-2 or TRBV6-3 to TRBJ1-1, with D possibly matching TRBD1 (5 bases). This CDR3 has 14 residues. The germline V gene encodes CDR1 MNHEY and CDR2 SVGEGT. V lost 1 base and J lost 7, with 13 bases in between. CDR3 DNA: TGTGCCAGCAGTTACTTTGCAGGGCGGGATGAAGCTTTCTTT. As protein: CASSYFAGRDEAFF.

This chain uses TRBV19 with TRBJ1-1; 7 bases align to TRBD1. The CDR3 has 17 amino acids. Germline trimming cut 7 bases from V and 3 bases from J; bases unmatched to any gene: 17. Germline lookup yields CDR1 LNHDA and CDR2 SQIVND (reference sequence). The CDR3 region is CASTGDSLARGDTEAFF. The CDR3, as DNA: TGTGCCAGTACGGGGGACAGTTTGGCCCGGGGGGACACTGAAGCTTTCTTT.

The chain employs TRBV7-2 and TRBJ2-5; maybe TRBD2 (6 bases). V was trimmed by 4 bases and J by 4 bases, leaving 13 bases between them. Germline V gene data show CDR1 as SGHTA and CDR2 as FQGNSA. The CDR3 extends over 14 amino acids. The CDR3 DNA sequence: TGTGCCAGCAGCTCTAGCGTGACGTCAGAGACCCAGTACTTC. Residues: CASSSSVTSETQYF.

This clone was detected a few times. The CDR3 protein is CASSLGTGGATIYF. The DNA for the CDR3 is TGTGCCAGCAGCCTCGGGACAGGGGGTGCCACCATATATTTT. The chain uses TRBV3-1 (or the pseudogene TRBV3-2) and TRBJ1-3; 11 bases line up with TRBD1. This CDR3 has 14 amino acids. Germline CDR1 and CDR2: LGHDT and YNNKEL (reference sequence). Trimming removed 4 bases from V and 9 bases from J; junction bases left unmatched: 5.

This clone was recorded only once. This chain's CDR3 is CASSSEGGNTEAFF. CDR3 in DNA: TGTGCCAGCAGCTCAGAAGGGGGGAACACTGAAGCTTTCTTT. V and J are TRBV7-3 and TRBJ1-1; maybe TRBD1 (6 bases). The CDR3 runs to 14 residues. CDR1 is SGHTA, CDR2 FQGTGA, per germline. The germline V and J ends were trimmed by 4 bases and 1 base, with 10 bases remaining between them.

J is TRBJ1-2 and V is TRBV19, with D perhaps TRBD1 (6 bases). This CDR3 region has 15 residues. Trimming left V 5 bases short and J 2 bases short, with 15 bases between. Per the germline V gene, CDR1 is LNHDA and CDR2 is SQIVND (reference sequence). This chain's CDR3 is CASSPQGQGNYGYTF. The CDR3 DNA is TGTGCCAGTAGTCCACAGGGCCAAGGGAACTATGGCTACACCTTC.

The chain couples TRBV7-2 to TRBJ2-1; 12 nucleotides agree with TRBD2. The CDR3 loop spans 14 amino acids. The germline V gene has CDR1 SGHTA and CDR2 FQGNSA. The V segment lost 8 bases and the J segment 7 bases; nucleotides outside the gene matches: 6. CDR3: CASASGGAANEQFF. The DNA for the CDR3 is TGTGCCAGCGCTAGCGGGGGGGCCGCGAATGAGCAGTTCTTC.

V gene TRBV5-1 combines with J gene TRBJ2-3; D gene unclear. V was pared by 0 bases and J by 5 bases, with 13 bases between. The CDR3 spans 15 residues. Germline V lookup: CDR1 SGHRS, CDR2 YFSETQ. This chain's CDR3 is CASSLVGPWEDTQYF. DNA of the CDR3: TGCGCCAGCAGCTTGGTTGGTCCCTGGGAAGATACGCAGTATTTT.

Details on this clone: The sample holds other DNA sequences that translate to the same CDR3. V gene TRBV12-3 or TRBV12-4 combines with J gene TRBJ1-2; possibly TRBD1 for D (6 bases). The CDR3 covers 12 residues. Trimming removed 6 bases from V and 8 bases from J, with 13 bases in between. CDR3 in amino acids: CASSLGGLGYTF. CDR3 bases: TGTGCCAGCAGCCTAGGGGGACTCGGCTACACCTTC.

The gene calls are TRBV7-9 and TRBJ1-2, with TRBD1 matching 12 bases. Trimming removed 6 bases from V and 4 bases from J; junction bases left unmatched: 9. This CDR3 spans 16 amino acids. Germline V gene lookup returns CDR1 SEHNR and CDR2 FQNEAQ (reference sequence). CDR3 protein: CASSPGTGGPTYGYTF. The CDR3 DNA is TGTGCCAGCAGTCCCGGGACAGGGGGCCCAACCTATGGCTACACCTTC.

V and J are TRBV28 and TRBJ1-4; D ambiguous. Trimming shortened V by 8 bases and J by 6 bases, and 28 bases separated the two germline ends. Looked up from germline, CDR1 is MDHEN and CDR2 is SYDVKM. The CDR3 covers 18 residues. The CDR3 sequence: CASPPERQGFGVDEKLFF. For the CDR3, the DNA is TGTGCCAGCCCCCCCGAGCGCCAAGGATTTGGGGTCGATGAAAAACTGTTTTTT.

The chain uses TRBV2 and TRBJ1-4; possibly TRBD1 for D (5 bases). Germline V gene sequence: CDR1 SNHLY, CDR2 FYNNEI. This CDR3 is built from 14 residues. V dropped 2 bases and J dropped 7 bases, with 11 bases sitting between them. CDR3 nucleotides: TGTGCCAGCAGTGAAAGGGGTGCTGGTGAAAAACTGTTTTTT. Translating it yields CASSERGAGEKLFF.

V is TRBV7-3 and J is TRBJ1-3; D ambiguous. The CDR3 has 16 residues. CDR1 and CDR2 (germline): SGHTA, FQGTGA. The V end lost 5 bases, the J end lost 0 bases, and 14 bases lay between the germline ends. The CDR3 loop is CASSPSGRSSGNTIYF. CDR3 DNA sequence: TGTGCCAGCAGCCCCTCAGGACGGAGCTCTGGAAACACCATATATTTT. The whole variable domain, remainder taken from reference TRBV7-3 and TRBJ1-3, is GAGVSQTPSNKVTEKGKYVELRCDPISGHTALYWYRQSLGQGPEFLIYFQGTGAADDSGLPNDRFFAVRPEGSVSTLKIQRTERGDSAVYLCASSPSGRSSGNTIYFGEGSWLTVV.

The CDR3 bases are TGTGCCAGCAGGAGTCGCGCGGCCCAAGGAGAGCAGTACTTC. This encodes CASRSRAAQGEQYF. V and J are TRBV5-4 and TRBJ2-7, with no clear D. Trimming removed 5 bases from V and 7 bases from J, with 19 bases in between. Germline CDR1 and CDR2: SGHNT and YYREEE (reference sequence). This CDR3 region has 14 residues.

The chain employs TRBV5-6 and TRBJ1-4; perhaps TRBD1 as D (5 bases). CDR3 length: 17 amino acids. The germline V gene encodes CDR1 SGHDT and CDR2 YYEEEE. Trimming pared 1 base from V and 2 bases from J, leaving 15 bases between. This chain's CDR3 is CASSLWGGDHTNEKLFF. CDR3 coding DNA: TGTGCCAGCAGCTTGTGGGGGGGAGACCATACTAATGAAAAACTGTTTTTT.